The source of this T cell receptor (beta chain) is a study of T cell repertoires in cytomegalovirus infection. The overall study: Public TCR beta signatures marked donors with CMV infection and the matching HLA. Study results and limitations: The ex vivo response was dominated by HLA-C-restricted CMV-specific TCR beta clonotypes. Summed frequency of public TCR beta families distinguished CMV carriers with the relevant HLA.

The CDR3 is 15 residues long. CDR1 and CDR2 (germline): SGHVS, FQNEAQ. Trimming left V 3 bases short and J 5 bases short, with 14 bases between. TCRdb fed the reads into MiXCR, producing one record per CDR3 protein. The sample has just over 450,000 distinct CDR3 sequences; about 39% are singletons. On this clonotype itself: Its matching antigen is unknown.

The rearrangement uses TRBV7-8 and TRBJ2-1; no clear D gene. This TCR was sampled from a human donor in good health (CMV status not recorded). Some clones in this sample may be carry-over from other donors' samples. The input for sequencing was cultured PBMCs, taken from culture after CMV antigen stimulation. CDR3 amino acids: CASSFNAGPNNEQFF. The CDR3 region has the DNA TGTGCCAGCAGCTTTAACGCCGGGCCCAACAATGAGCAGTTCTTC.